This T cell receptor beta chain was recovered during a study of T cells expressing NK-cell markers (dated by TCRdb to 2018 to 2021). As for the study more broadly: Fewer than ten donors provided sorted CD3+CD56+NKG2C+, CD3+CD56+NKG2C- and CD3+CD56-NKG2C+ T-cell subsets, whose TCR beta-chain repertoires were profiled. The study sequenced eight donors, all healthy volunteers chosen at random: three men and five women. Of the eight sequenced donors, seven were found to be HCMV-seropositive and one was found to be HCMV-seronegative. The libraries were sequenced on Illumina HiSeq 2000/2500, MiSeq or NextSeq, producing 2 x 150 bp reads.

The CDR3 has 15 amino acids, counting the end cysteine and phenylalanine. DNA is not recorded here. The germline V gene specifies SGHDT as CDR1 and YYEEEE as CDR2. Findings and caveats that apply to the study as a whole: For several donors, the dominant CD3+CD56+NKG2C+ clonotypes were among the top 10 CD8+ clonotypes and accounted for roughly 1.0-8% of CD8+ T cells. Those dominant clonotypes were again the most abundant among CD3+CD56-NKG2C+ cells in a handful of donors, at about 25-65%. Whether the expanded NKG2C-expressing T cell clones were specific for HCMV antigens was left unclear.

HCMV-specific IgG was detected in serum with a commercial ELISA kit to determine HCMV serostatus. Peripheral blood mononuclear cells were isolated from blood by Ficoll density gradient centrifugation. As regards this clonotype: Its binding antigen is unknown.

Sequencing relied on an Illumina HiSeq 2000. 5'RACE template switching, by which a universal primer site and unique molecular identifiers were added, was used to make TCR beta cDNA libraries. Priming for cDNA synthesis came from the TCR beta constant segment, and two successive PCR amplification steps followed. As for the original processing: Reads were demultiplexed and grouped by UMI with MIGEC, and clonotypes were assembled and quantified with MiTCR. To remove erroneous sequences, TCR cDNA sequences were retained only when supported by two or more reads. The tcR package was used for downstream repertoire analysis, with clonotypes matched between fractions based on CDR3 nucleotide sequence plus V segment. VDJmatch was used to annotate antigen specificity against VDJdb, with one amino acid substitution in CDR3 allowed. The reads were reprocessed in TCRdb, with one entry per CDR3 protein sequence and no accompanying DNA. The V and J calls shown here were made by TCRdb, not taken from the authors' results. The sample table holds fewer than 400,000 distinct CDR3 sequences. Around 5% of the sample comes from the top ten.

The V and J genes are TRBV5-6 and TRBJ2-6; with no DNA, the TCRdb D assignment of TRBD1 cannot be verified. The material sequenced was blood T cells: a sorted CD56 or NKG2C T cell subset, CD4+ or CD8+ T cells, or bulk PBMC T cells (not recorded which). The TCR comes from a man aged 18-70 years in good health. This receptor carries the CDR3 CASSEGGYESNVLTF.